This T cell receptor (beta chain) was obtained from a study of cytomegalovirus exposure and HLA in healthy donors. This clone is a singleton in its sample. The target antigen is unknown. Study outcomes and limitations: Specificity for CMV antigens was confirmed in vitro for three of the CMV-associated chains.

The PCR ran on 60 Vbeta and 13 Jbeta primers. Profiling relied on immunoSEQ multiplex PCR, and the TCRdb table lists in-frame clones only, not all of them. The table records about 200,000 clones, approximately 70% of them present only once. Looked up from germline, CDR1 is LNHDA and CDR2 is SQIVND (reference sequence). Trimming stripped 6 bases from V and 4 bases from J, with 7 bases between. CDR3 length equals 13 residues. The sequence derives from a woman aged 25 to 45 in good health and CMV-seronegative. The sequencing sample was made of PBMCs. The chain uses TRBV19 and TRBJ1-6, with no clear D. CDR3 amino acids: CASSRDYNSPLHF. DNA for the CDR3: TGTGCCAGTAGCCGGGATTATAATTCACCCCTCCACTTT.